This T cell receptor (beta chain) was observed in a study of T-cell memory formation after mild COVID-19. The wider study: TCR clusters showed largely donor specificity.

About this clonotype: Antigen unknown.

TCRdb redid the calling of the 5' RACE reads with MiXCR, one entry per CDR3 protein. The profile shows tens of thousands of distinct CDR3 sequences, over 15% of them singletons. This CDR3 region has 14 residues. The germline gives CDR1 MNHEY, CDR2 SVGAGI. V lost 6 bases to trimming and J lost 1 base; unmatched junction nucleotides: 3. Study results and caveats: Clones shrinking between day 15 and 85 showed a balanced CD4/CD8 split, and those that grew later tilted toward CD4+. The CD4+ clones that contracted clustered mainly within CM and EM, and the CD8+ clones concentrated in EMRA.

Input material: PBMCs or a T cell subset sorted from them (not recorded which). This TCR came from an adult woman who had mild COVID-19 (a few samples of this study predate the infection). Cell type and time point are not known. This chain joins TRBV6-5 and TRBJ2-3, with 8 bases fitting TRBD2. The CDR3 DNA is TGTGCCAGCAGCGGGGGGGCCGGCACAGATACGCAGTATTTT. Translated: CASSGGAGTDTQYF.